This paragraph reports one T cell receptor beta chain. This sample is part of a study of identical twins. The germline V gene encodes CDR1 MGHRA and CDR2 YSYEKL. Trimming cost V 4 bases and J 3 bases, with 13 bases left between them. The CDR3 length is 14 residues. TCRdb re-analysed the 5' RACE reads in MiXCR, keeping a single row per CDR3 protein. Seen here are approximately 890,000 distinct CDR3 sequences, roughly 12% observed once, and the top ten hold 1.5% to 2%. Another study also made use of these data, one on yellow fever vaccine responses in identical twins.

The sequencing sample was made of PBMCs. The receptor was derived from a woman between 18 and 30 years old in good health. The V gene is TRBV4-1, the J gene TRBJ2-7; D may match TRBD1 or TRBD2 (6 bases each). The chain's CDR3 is CASSLGGSLYEQYF. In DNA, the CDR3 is TGCGCCAGCAGCCTAGGGGGGTCCCTCTACGAGCAGTACTTC.